This entry concerns a single T cell receptor (beta chain). Antigen unknown. The sample comes from a study of T cell repertoires in cytomegalovirus infection. TCRdb recomputed calls from the reads with MiXCR, one row per CDR3 protein. The sample records 160,000 or so distinct CDR3 sequences, about 22% being singletons. The CDR3 spans 14 residues. The V gene lost 0 bases and the J gene lost 2 bases, with 8 bases spanning the gap. Germline CDR1 reads LGHNA; CDR2 reads YNFKEQ. The sequence was obtained from a human donor in good health (CMV status not recorded). Some clones in this sample may be carry-over from other donors' samples. This specimen was CD8+ T cells from cultured PBMCs, taken from culture after CMV antigen stimulation. The chain combines TRBV4-2 with TRBJ2-7; D might be TRBD1 (6 bases). The CDR3 region is CASSQEQGPYEQYF. CDR3 nucleotide sequence: TGTGCCAGCAGCCAAGAACAGGGACCCTACGAGCAGTACTTC.